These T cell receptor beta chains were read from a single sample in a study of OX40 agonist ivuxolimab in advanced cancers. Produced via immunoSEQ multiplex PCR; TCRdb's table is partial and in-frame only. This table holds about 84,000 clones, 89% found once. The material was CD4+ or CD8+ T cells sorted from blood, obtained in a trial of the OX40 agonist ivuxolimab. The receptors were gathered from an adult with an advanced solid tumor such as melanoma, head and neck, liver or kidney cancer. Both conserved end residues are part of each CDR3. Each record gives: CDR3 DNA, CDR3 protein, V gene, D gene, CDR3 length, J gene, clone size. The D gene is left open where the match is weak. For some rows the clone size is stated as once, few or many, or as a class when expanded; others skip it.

CDR3 DNA: TGTGCCAGCAGTTTTCCCCGGTCAGGACACTACGAGCAGTACTTC
CDR3 protein: CASSFPRSGHYEQYF
V gene: TRBV27
D gene: -
CDR3 length: 15
J gene: TRBJ2-7
clone size: once

CDR3 DNA: TGTGCCAGCAGTTTTAAAGTGTGGGGACAGCCCCAGCATTTT
CDR3 protein: CASSFKVWGQPQHF
V gene: TRBV28
D gene: -
CDR3 length: 14
J gene: TRBJ1-5
clone size: -

CDR3 DNA: TGTGCCAGCAGCTTAGGCTACAGGGGGAACACTGAAGCTTTCTTT
CDR3 protein: CASSLGYRGNTEAFF
V gene: TRBV7-9
D gene: TRBD1
CDR3 length: 15
J gene: TRBJ1-1
clone size: -

CDR3 DNA: TGCGCCAGCAGTGACCCCGGGGGACCTAGCACAGATACGCAGTATTTT
CDR3 protein: CASSDPGGPSTDTQYF
V gene: TRBV10-1
D gene: -
CDR3 length: 16
J gene: TRBJ2-3
clone size: -

CDR3 DNA: TGTGCCAGCAGCGTCAGGGGGGACAACTATGGCTACACCTTC
CDR3 protein: CASSVRGDNYGYTF
V gene: TRBV9
D gene: TRBD1
CDR3 length: 14
J gene: TRBJ1-2
clone size: -

CDR3 DNA: TGTGCCAGCAGTCGATTGGGGAGGGGCGAAGGAGGCTACACCTTC
CDR3 protein: CASSRLGRGEGGYTF
V gene: TRBV27
D gene: -
CDR3 length: 15
J gene: TRBJ1-2
clone size: few

CDR3 DNA: TGTGCCAGCCATGAACCAGCGGGAGGGCCTCGAAATGAGCAGTTCTTC
CDR3 protein: CASHEPAGGPRNEQFF
V gene: TRBV2
D gene: TRBD2
CDR3 length: 16
J gene: TRBJ2-1
clone size: -

CDR3 DNA: TGTGCCAGCCAGATAGCCCGGGAGGGAGAGACCCAGTACTTC
CDR3 protein: CASQIAREGETQYF
V gene: TRBV6-6
D gene: TRBD2
CDR3 length: 14
J gene: TRBJ2-5
clone size: -

CDR3 DNA: TGTGCCAGCAGCTTGACAGGGGTAAACACCGGGGAGCTGTTTTTT
CDR3 protein: CASSLTGVNTGELFF
V gene: TRBV5-8
D gene: TRBD1
CDR3 length: 15
J gene: TRBJ2-2
clone size: -

CDR3 DNA: TGTGCCAGCAGTTTATCCTGGCGGGAGAGGTCCTACAATGAGCAGTTCTTC
CDR3 protein: CASSLSWRERSYNEQFF
V gene: TRBV27
D gene: TRBD2
CDR3 length: 17
J gene: TRBJ2-1
clone size: -

CDR3 DNA: TGCGCCAGCAGCCCCACTCCCGGGACTAGCAACAATGAGCAGTTCTTC
CDR3 protein: CASSPTPGTSNNEQFF
V gene: TRBV5-1
D gene: TRBD2
CDR3 length: 16
J gene: TRBJ2-1
clone size: -

CDR3 DNA: TGCGCCAGCAGCCAATCAGAACTCAATGAAAAACTGTTTTTT
CDR3 protein: CASSQSELNEKLFF
V gene: TRBV4-1
D gene: -
CDR3 length: 14
J gene: TRBJ1-4
clone size: -

CDR3 DNA: TGTGCCAGCTCACCACCAGCGGGGCGGGCCAGAAATGAGCAGTTCTTC
CDR3 protein: CASSPPAGRARNEQFF
V gene: TRBV18
D gene: TRBD2
CDR3 length: 16
J gene: TRBJ2-1
clone size: -

CDR3 DNA: TGTGCCAGCAGCTTATTGACCGGGGGACCAGTAGAGACCCAGTACTTC
CDR3 protein: CASSLLTGGPVETQYF
V gene: TRBV7-2
D gene: -
CDR3 length: 16
J gene: TRBJ2-5
clone size: -

CDR3 DNA: TGTGCCAGCAGCCGAAGTAAAGATGAAGAGACCCAGTACTTC
CDR3 protein: CASSRSKDEETQYF
V gene: TRBV5-4
D gene: -
CDR3 length: 14
J gene: TRBJ2-5
clone size: once

CDR3 DNA: TGCAGCGTTTACCAGTACGAGCAGTACTTC
CDR3 protein: CSVYQYEQYF
V gene: TRBV29-1
D gene: -
CDR3 length: 10
J gene: TRBJ2-7
clone size: few

CDR3 DNA: TGTGCCAGCAGTTACTCGGGTAACTCCTATAATTCACCCCTCCACTTT
CDR3 protein: CASSYSGNSYNSPLHF
V gene: TRBV6-5
D gene: -
CDR3 length: 16
J gene: TRBJ1-6
clone size: once

CDR3 DNA: TGCAGCGTTGAAGACTGGATGAACACTGAAGCTTTCTTT
CDR3 protein: CSVEDWMNTEAFF
V gene: TRBV29-1
D gene: -
CDR3 length: 13
J gene: TRBJ1-1
clone size: few

CDR3 DNA: TGTGCCACAATGACTAGCGACCAAGAGACCCAGTACTTC
CDR3 protein: CATMTSDQETQYF
V gene: TRBV10-3
D gene: TRBD2
CDR3 length: 13
J gene: TRBJ2-5
clone size: -

CDR3 DNA: TGTGCCAGCAGTTACTCGACAGAGACTGGCTACACCTTC
CDR3 protein: CASSYSTETGYTF
V gene: TRBV6-5
D gene: -
CDR3 length: 13
J gene: TRBJ1-2
clone size: few

CDR3 DNA: TGTGCCAGCAGGCAGGGGGCGATGACAGATACGCAGTATTTT
CDR3 protein: CASRQGAMTDTQYF
V gene: TRBV6-5
D gene: TRBD1
CDR3 length: 14
J gene: TRBJ2-3
clone size: -

CDR3 DNA: TGTGCCAGCAGTTTAAATGGGGGGGTGGAGACCCAGTACTTC
CDR3 protein: CASSLNGGVETQYF
V gene: TRBV28
D gene: TRBD2
CDR3 length: 14
J gene: TRBJ2-5
clone size: -

CDR3 DNA: TGTGCCATCAGTGCTGACTTGGTGGCCTCACCCCTCCACTTT
CDR3 protein: CAISADLVASPLHF
V gene: TRBV10-3
D gene: -
CDR3 length: 14
J gene: TRBJ1-6
clone size: -